The 14 T cell receptor beta chains below were found in one sample sequenced in a study of control samples from healthy donors and cancer patients. Using immunoSEQ multiplex PCR, the repertoire was profiled, and TCRdb retains in-frame clones only, with some absent. The table has roughly 150,000 clones, roughly 93% seen once; the top ten hold more than 5%. The material sequenced was blood. The source of these receptors is a young man in good health.

The gene calls are TRBV11-2 and TRBJ1-5; maybe TRBD1 (5 bases). This CDR3 contains 13 residues. V lost 5 bases to trimming and J lost 7 bases, with 12 bases between them. Germline CDR1 and CDR2: SGHAT and FQNNGV. This CDR3 reads CASSRQFGQPQHF. As DNA, the CDR3 is TGTGCCAGCAGCCGACAGTTTGGGCAGCCCCAGCATTTT.

V and J are TRBV12-3 or TRBV12-4 and TRBJ1-6; no clear D gene. With 5 bases removed from V and 10 bases from J, the gap between germline ends came to 12 bases. This CDR3 comprises 13 residues. CDR3 in DNA: TGTGCCAGCAGTCCCCCCTCGGGATCACCCCTCCACTTT. Protein: CASSPPSGSPLHF.

The rearrangement links TRBV19 to TRBJ1-6; 7 bases map to TRBD1. The CDR3 spans 16 residues. CDR1 is LNHDA, CDR2 SQIVND, per germline (reference sequence). Trimming removed 2 bases from V and 10 bases from J; junction bases left unmatched: 11. The CDR3: CASSIIDREGESPLHF. The CDR3 coding sequence is TGTGCCAGTAGTATAATTGACAGGGAAGGTGAATCACCCCTCCACTTT.

The chain links TRBV4-1 to TRBJ2-5; 13 bases map to TRBD2. Losses at the gene ends were 3 bases for V and 5 bases for J; bases not matched to a gene: 21. CDR3 length: 21 residues. Germline CDR1 MGHRA, CDR2 YSYEKL. As DNA, the CDR3 is TGCGCCAGCAGCCATAGAACACCGGGACTAGCGGGATCACAAACAGGGGAGACCCAGTACTTC. Translation gives CASSHRTPGLAGSQTGETQYF.

This chain joins TRBV7-9 and TRBJ2-7; 9 bases line up with TRBD1. Trimming removed 2 bases from V and 6 bases from J; junction bases left unmatched: 5. This CDR3 spans 14 amino acids. CDR1 and CDR2 from the germline V gene are SEHNR and FQNEAQ (reference sequence). The CDR3 reads CASSLHGQGTEQYF. The CDR3 bases are TGTGCCAGCAGCTTACATGGACAGGGGACCGAGCAGTACTTC.

The chain carries TRBV6-1 and TRBJ2-7; D call uncertain. CDR3 length equals 16 residues. V shed 4 bases and J shed 0 bases, with 16 bases lying between them. CDR1 is MNHNS, CDR2 SASEGT, per germline. CDR3 residues: CASSGRTATTSYEQYF. Written as DNA, the CDR3 is TGTGCCAGCAGTGGCAGGACGGCCACTACCTCCTACGAGCAGTACTTC.

This clone was found a few times. The chain carries TRBV3-1 (or the pseudogene TRBV3-2) and TRBJ1-2; tentative D call: TRBD1 (5 bases). This CDR3 has 14 residues. The germline V gene encodes CDR1 LGHDT and CDR2 YNNKEL (reference sequence). The ends were cut back, 1 base at V and 7 bases at J, with 13 bases in the middle. In DNA, the CDR3 is TGTGCCAGCAGCCAAGTGATGGGGGAGACTGGCTACACCTTC. Amino acids: CASSQVMGETGYTF.

The chain carries TRBV27 and TRBJ2-4; D is perhaps TRBD1 or TRBD2 (5 bases each). From germline, CDR1 is MNHEY and CDR2 SMNVEV (reference sequence). The CDR3 has 15 residues. Between the trimmed V and J ends, which lost 2 bases and 0 bases, there was a span of 8 bases. The CDR3 region is CASSLEGKAKNIQYF. The CDR3 DNA reads as TGTGCCAGCAGTTTAGAGGGGAAAGCCAAAAACATTCAGTACTTC.

This chain joins TRBV11-2 and TRBJ2-3; D could derive from TRBD1 or TRBD2 (5 bases each). The CDR3 length is 19 residues. From germline, CDR1 is SGHAT and CDR2 FQNNGV. V was trimmed by 2 bases and J by 3 bases, leaving 24 bases between them. The CDR3 DNA sequence: TGTGCCAGCAGCTTATGGCCGAATAAGGGACCTCGCGGGACAGATACGCAGTATTTT. It specifies CASSLWPNKGPRGTDTQYF.

The V call is TRBV5-1, the J call TRBJ2-3; 14 positions match TRBD2. The CDR3 is 22 amino acids. After removal of 0 bases from V and 3 bases from J, the junction contained 18 bases not matched to a gene. Germline CDR1 reads SGHRS; CDR2 reads YFSETQ. CDR3 in DNA: TGCGCCAGCAGCTTGGCGCCACAGGGACTAGCGGGAGTCGTCGGTGGAACAGATACGCAGTATTTT. Translating it yields CASSLAPQGLAGVVGGTDTQYF.

The CDR3 bases are TGTGCCAGCAGTGGACGGGGAACCGCTGAAGCTTTCTTT. Protein: CASSGRGTAEAFF. The chain has TRBV27 and TRBJ1-1; D gene unclear. The V end lost 5 bases, the J end lost 6 bases, and 13 bases lay between the germline ends. The germline gives CDR1 MNHEY, CDR2 SMNVEV (reference sequence). There are 13 residues in the CDR3.

In nucleotides, the CDR3 is TGTGCCAGCAGCGGTCAAAGGGGGCTTGGGGGCTATGGCTACACCTTC. Translated: CASSGQRGLGGYGYTF. V is TRBV9 and J is TRBJ1-2, with TRBD1 matching 7 bases. Germline trimming cut 3 bases from V and 4 bases from J; bases unmatched to any gene: 12. The length of the CDR3 is 16 residues. Germline CDR1 reads SGDLS; CDR2 reads YYNGEE.

The rearrangement joins TRBV5-4 to TRBJ2-1, with D hard to call. This CDR3 is 15 amino acids long. V lost 4 bases and J 9 bases, leaving 20 bases between the germline ends. Germline V gene lookup returns CDR1 SGHNT and CDR2 YYREEE (reference sequence). The CDR3 DNA reads as TGTGCCAGCAGCCCCGAGGAGACAATTCTAGGTGAGCAGTTCTTC. Residues: CASSPEETILGEQFF.

V usage is TRBV5-1 and J usage is TRBJ2-3, with D hard to call. Germline CDR1 and CDR2: SGHRS and YFSETQ. There are 14 residues in the CDR3. V was cut by 4 bases and J by 1 base, with 10 bases left in between. This CDR3 reads CASSPLQGTDTQYF. Here the CDR3 DNA reads TGCGCCAGCAGCCCCCTTCAGGGCACAGATACGCAGTATTTT.